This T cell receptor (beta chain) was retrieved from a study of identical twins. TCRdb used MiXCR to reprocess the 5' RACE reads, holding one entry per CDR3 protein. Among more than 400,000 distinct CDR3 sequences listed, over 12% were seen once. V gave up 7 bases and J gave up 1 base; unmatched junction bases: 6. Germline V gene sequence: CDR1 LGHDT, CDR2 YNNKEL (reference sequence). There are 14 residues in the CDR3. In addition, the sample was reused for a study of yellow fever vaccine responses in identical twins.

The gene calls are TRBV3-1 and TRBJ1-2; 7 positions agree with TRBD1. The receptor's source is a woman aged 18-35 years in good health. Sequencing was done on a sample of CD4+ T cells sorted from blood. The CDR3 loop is CASTPDRVNYGYTF. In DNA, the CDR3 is TGTGCCAGCACCCCCGACAGGGTTAACTATGGCTACACCTTC.